A single sample gave rise to the 8 T cell receptor beta chains below, sequenced in a study of cytomegalovirus exposure and HLA in healthy donors. Use of 60 Vbeta and 13 Jbeta primers characterized the PCR. Sequenced by immunoSEQ multiplex PCR; TCRdb stores in-frame clones only, minus some. The table lists about 200,000 clones, about four fifths of them singletons. The sequencing input was PBMCs. These receptors originate from a woman between 45 and 65 years old in good health and CMV-seronegative.

In its sample, this clone was seen a few times. The V and J genes are TRBV5-1 and TRBJ2-1; D unclear. V was trimmed by 0 bases and J by 15 bases, leaving 19 bases between them. This CDR3 is built from 14 residues. Per germline, CDR1 SGHRS and CDR2 YFSETQ. CDR3 DNA sequence: TGCGCCAGCAGCTTGGCCTCAGAGACTCCTAGACCGTTCTTC. Translation: CASSLASETPRPFF.

V usage is TRBV9 and J usage is TRBJ2-1; 8 positions match TRBD2. CDR1 is SGDLS, CDR2 YYNGEE, per germline. The V segment lost 3 bases and the J segment 8 bases; nucleotides outside the gene matches: 16. The length of the CDR3 is 17 residues. The CDR3 bases are TGTGCCAGCAGCGACCGGGGGGGGAGCCAAGGGAGGGATGAGCAGTTCTTC. It yields the protein CASSDRGGSQGRDEQFF. The entire variable domain, with the rest obtained from reference TRBV9 and TRBJ2-1, is as follows: DSGVTQTPKHLITATGQRVTLRCSPRSGDLSVYWYQQSLDQGLQFLIQYYNGEERAKGNILERFSAQQFPDLHSELNLSSLELGDSALYFCASSDRGGSQGRDEQFFGPGTRLTVL.

V is TRBV11-2 and J is TRBJ2-5; possible D gene TRBD1, 5 bases. The DNA end favors TRBJ2-7, so the J call may be wrong. The CDR3 consists of 13 residues. Germline CDR1 is SGHAT and CDR2 is FQNNGV. CDR3 DNA sequence: TGTGCCAGCAGCGAAGGGGTTTGGGGCGAGCAGTACTTC. Protein: CASSEGVWGEQYF.

This clone has a handful of counts. The gene calls are TRBV5-1 and TRBJ1-3; D gene unclear. Trimming removed 0 bases from V and 0 bases from J, with 7 bases in between. Per germline, CDR1 SGHRS and CDR2 YFSETQ. CDR3 length equals 15 residues. The CDR3 region is CASSLGAISGNTIYF. CDR3 nucleotide sequence: TGCGCCAGCAGCTTGGGAGCGATCTCTGGAAACACCATATATTTT.

The sample holds a few counts of this clone. The chain combines TRBV6-6 with TRBJ2-7; the match to TRBD2 covers 12 bases. J lost 2 bases, V lost 4 bases, and 6 bases had no gene match. This CDR3 comprises 16 residues. Germline V lookup: CDR1 MNHNY, CDR2 SVGAGI (reference sequence). The CDR3 is CASSSGTSGFPYEQYF. In DNA form, the CDR3 reads TGTGCCAGCAGTTCGGGGACTAGCGGGTTCCCCTACGAGCAGTACTTC.

The chain has TRBV7-9 and TRBJ2-2; 8 nucleotides match TRBD1. Germline assignment: CDR1 SEHNR and CDR2 FQNEAQ (reference sequence). The CDR3 is 14 residues long. V lost 5 bases, J lost 6 bases, and 5 bases stayed unmatched. The CDR3 region has the DNA TGTGCCAGCAGCCTGACAGGGGTAGCCGGGGAGCTGTTTTTT. Residues: CASSLTGVAGELFF. The full variable domain, its missing parts supplied by reference TRBV7-9 and TRBJ2-2, is DTGVSQNPRHKITKRGQNVTFRCDPISEHNRLYWYRQTLGQGPEFLTYFQNEAQLEKSRLLSDRFSAERPKGSFSTLEIQRTEQGDSAMYLCASSLTGVAGELFFGEGSRLTVL.

The genes are TRBV7-2 and TRBJ2-2; 9 nucleotides agree with TRBD2. Germline CDR1 and CDR2: SGHTA and FQGNSA. J gave up 2 bases and V 3 bases, and 4 bases lay outside the gene matches. This CDR3 has 16 amino acids. The DNA of the CDR3 is TGTGCCAGCAGCTTTACTAGCGGGTCTAACACCGGGGAGCTGTTTTTT. Amino acid sequence: CASSFTSGSNTGELFF.

V and J are TRBV28 and TRBJ1-1; D may be TRBD1 (5 bases). Trimming took off 2 bases at V and 0 bases at J, with 13 bases between the two ends. This CDR3 comprises 16 residues. Germline V gene data show CDR1 as MDHEN and CDR2 as SYDVKM. CDR3 sequence (DNA): TGTGCCAGCAGTTTAGAGTCAGGGAACATGAACACTGAAGCTTTCTTT. As protein: CASSLESGNMNTEAFF. The variable domain in full, with the rest retrieved from reference TRBV28 and TRBJ1-1, is DVKVTQSSRYLVKRTGEKVFLECVQDMDHENMFWYRQDPGLGLRLIYFSYDVKMKEKGDIPEGYSVSREKKERFSLILESASTNQTSMYLCASSLESGNMNTEAFFGQGTRLTVV.